The 17 T cell receptor beta chains listed next were all sequenced from one sample in a study of regulatory T cells in long-lasting Graves disease. Time point given: newly diagnosed GD, antithyroid drugs for less than 3 months. Construction of the TCR library relied on RNA isolated from PBMCs. With iRepertoire HTBI primers and Arm-PCR of CDR3 regions, TCR beta libraries were built. TCRdb recomputed calls from the multiplex PCR reads with MiXCR, one row per CDR3 protein. The table shows 400,000 to 450,000 distinct CDR3 sequences, with roughly 15% occurring only once. This sample also appeared in a second study, on T cells in Graves' hyperthyroidism and ophthalmopathy.

Material: peripheral blood mononuclear cells (PBMCs), obtained at new diagnosis, from a patient treated with antithyroid drugs. These receptors were collected from a woman aged 25-40 years with Graves disease.

At least ten counts were recorded for this clonotype. The rearrangement joins TRBV3-1 to TRBJ1-4, with D perhaps TRBD1 (5 bases). Germline V CDR1 and CDR2: LGHDT, YNNKEL (reference sequence). The CDR3 loop spans 15 amino acids. The ends were cut back, 5 bases at V and 7 bases at J, with 17 bases in the middle. The CDR3 coding sequence is TGTGCCAGCAGCTTGCGGGGGGACGCCGGTGAAAAACTGTTTTTT. This gives the protein CASSLRGDAGEKLFF.

The chain is built from TRBV3-1 and TRBJ2-1, with D possibly being TRBD1 (6 bases). Germline V gives CDR1 LGHDT, CDR2 YNNKEL (reference sequence). Trimming shortened V by 2 bases and J by 10 bases, and 6 bases separated the two germline ends. The length of the CDR3 is 11 residues. The CDR3 loop is CASSQRGEQFF. CDR3 sequence (DNA): TGTGCCAGCAGCCAAAGGGGGGAGCAGTTCTTC.

This clonotype has at least ten counts. The chain is built from TRBV6-2 or TRBV6-3 and TRBJ2-3; D not certain. The CDR3 extends over 13 amino acids. Germline V lookup: CDR1 MNHEY, CDR2 SVGEGT. V was cut by 6 bases and J by 2 bases, with 9 bases left in between. As DNA, the CDR3 is TGTGCCAGCAGCAAAGACTCCACAGATACGCAGTATTTT. This translates into CASSKDSTDTQYF.

This clonotype was found a few times. The V gene is TRBV4-3, the J gene TRBJ2-3, with TRBD2 matching over 13 bases. V lost 0 bases, J lost 2 bases, and 5 bases stayed unmatched. The CDR3 has 18 residues. Germline CDR1 reads LGHNA; CDR2 reads YSLEER. Here the CDR3 reads CASSQDRGTSGTTDTQYF. CDR3 sequence (DNA): TGCGCCAGCAGCCAAGATCGGGGGACTAGCGGGACCACAGATACGCAGTATTTT.

This clonotype was seen ten or more times. The chain couples TRBV29-1 to TRBJ1-1; 9 bases line up with TRBD1. V lost 3 bases to trimming and J lost 10 bases; unmatched junction nucleotides: 12. The CDR3 is 14 residues long. Germline V gene data show CDR1 as SQVTM and CDR2 as ANQGSEA. CDR3 sequence (DNA): TGCAGCGTTGACCGGGTAGGACAGGGGAAAGGAGCTTTCTTT. Translation: CSVDRVGQGKGAFF.

This clonotype showed up many times. This chain connects TRBV10-3 to TRBJ1-1, with D hard to call. This CDR3 spans 13 amino acids. Between the trimmed V and J ends, which lost 4 bases and 1 base, there was a span of 7 bases. Germline CDR1 ENHRY, CDR2 SYGVKD. In DNA, the CDR3 is TGTGCCATCAGTGTGGAGGAGAACACTGAAGCTTTCTTT. This sequence encodes CAISVEENTEAFF.

The CDR3 nucleotides read TGCGCCAGCAGTGAGTCCAGGACTGCGACTGAAGCTTTCTTT. Translated: CASSESRTATEAFF. The chain combines TRBV10-1 with TRBJ1-1; D is ambiguous. V was trimmed by 0 bases and J by 5 bases, leaving 10 bases between them. CDR1 and CDR2 from the germline V gene are WNHNN and SYGVQD (reference sequence). The CDR3 loop spans 14 amino acids.

This clonotype was counted many times. The chain is built from TRBV20-1 and TRBJ2-3; 9 bases are a match to TRBD1. The V gene's germline CDR1 is DFQATT and CDR2 SNEGSKA (reference sequence). The V segment lost 3 bases and the J segment 4 bases; nucleotides outside the gene matches: 5. The CDR3 totals 14 residues. The CDR3 protein is CSASEGTGPDTQYF. The CDR3 DNA sequence: TGCAGTGCTAGCGAGGGGACAGGGCCAGATACGCAGTATTTT.

This clonotype was counted many times. This chain uses TRBV5-6 with TRBJ1-1; possible D gene TRBD1, 5 bases. Germline assignment: CDR1 SGHDT and CDR2 YYEEEE. The CDR3 totals 16 residues. The V end lost 2 bases, the J end lost 0 bases, and 14 bases lay between the germline ends. In nucleotides, the CDR3 is TGTGCCAGCAGCTTTGCGGCAGGGCTTGTGAACACTGAAGCTTTCTTT. Amino acids: CASSFAAGLVNTEAFF.

This clonotype was detected ten times or more. The genes are TRBV4-1 and TRBJ2-7, with D perhaps being TRBD1 or TRBD2 (5 bases each). From germline, CDR1 is MGHRA and CDR2 YSYEKL. V lost 1 base, J lost 2 bases, and 12 bases lay in between. The CDR3 covers 15 residues. CDR3 coding DNA: TGCGCCAGCAGCCAAGGGGGGTTAGCTACCTACGAGCAGTACTTC. Protein: CASSQGGLATYEQYF.

This clonotype has a count of ten or more. The chain employs TRBV30 and TRBJ2-7, with TRBD2 identical over 13 bases. Trimming took 4 bases from V and 2 from J; bases not matched to a gene: 5. Germline V lookup: CDR1 GTSNPN, CDR2 SVGIG (reference sequence). This CDR3 has 15 residues. CDR3 in amino acids: CAWTRTSGGTYEQYF. CDR3 nucleotides: TGTGCCTGGACCCGGACTAGCGGGGGCACCTACGAGCAGTACTTC.

At least ten counts were recorded for this clonotype. The V call is TRBV28, the J call TRBJ1-1, with 8 bases that match TRBD1. Trimming cost V 3 bases and J 11 bases; bases outside gene matches: 5. The CDR3 has 12 residues. CDR1 is MDHEN, CDR2 SYDVKM, per germline. CDR3 bases: TGTGCCAGCAGTTTGGAGACAGGGGATGCTTTCTTT. Translation: CASSLETGDAFF. Complete variable domain (other parts from reference TRBV28 and TRBJ1-1): DVKVTQSSRYLVKRTGEKVFLECVQDMDHENMFWYRQDPGLGLRLIYFSYDVKMKEKGDIPEGYSVSREKKERFSLILESASTNQTSMYLCASSLETGDAFFGQGTRLTVV.

This clonotype was found many times. The chain joins TRBV12-3 or TRBV12-4 to TRBJ1-5; D might be TRBD1 (6 bases). The CDR3 has 15 residues. Trimming shortened V by 3 bases and J by 4 bases, and 13 bases separated the two germline ends. The CDR3 is CASSLSRGLNQPQHF. The CDR3 bases are TGTGCCAGCAGTTTGAGCAGGGGTCTAAATCAGCCCCAGCATTTT.

In the case of this clonotype: This is likely a read error, given that the CDR3 carries no conserved phenylalanine or tryptophan at its end. CDR3 sequence reads: CASSSAGGATLTNYGYTS. In DNA, the CDR3 is TGTGCCAGCAGTTCAGCAGGGGGGGCCACTTTAACTAACTATGGCTACACCTCC. The chain has TRBV27 and TRBJ1-2; the match to TRBD1 covers 7 bases. The CDR3 sequence is 18 residues long. V dropped 4 bases and J dropped 0; count of bases not matched to a gene: 14. Germline V gene lookup returns CDR1 MNHEY and CDR2 SMNVEV (reference sequence).

This clonotype has ten or more counts. The V gene is TRBV2, the J gene TRBJ2-1; D uncertain. The CDR3 has 12 amino acids. Trimming pared 3 bases from V and 7 bases from J, leaving 7 bases between. The germline V gene encodes CDR1 SNHLY and CDR2 FYNNEI. CDR3: CASSDIPNEQFF. As DNA, the CDR3 is TGTGCCAGCAGTGACATTCCGAATGAGCAGTTCTTC.

The V and J genes are TRBV7-8 and TRBJ2-6; perhaps TRBD2 as D (6 bases). Trimming shortened V by 5 bases and J by 12 bases, and 14 bases separated the two germline ends. This CDR3 comprises 13 residues. The V gene's germline CDR1 is SGHVS and CDR2 FQNEAQ. CDR3 protein: CASSNWGEIVLTF. The CDR3 DNA follows: TGTGCCAGCAGCAACTGGGGGGAGATCGTCCTGACTTTC.

Ten or more counts support this clonotype. The CDR3 reads CASSPHEQFF. The CDR3, as DNA: TGTGCCAGCTCACCGCATGAGCAGTTCTTC. The chain recombines TRBV18 with TRBJ2-1, with D unresolved. V lost 3 bases and J 8 bases, leaving 2 bases between the germline ends. Germline V gene data show CDR1 as KGHSH and CDR2 as LQKENI. This CDR3 has 10 residues.